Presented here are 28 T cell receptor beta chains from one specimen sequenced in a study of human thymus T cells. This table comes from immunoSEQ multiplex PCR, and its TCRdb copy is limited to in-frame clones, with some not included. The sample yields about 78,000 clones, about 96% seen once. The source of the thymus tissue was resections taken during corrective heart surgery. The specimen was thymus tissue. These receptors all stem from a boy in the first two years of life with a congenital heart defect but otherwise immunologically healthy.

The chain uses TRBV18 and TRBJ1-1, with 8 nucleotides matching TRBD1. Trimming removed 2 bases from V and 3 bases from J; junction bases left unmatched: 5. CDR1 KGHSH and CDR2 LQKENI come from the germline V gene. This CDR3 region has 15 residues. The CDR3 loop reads CASSPLTGVDTEAFF. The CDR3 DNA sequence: TGTGCCAGCTCACCATTGACAGGGGTCGACACTGAAGCTTTCTTT.

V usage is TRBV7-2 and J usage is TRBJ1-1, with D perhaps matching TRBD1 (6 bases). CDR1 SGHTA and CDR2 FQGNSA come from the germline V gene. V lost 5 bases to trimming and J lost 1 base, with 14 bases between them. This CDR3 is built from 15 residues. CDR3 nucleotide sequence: TGTGCCAGCAGCAAATACCTACAGGGGAACACTGAAGCTTTCTTT. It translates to CASSKYLQGNTEAFF.

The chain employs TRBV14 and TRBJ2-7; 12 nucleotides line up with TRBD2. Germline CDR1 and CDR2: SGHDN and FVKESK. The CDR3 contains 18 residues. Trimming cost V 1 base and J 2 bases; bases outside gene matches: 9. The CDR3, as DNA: TGTGCCAGCAGCCAAGCCGGACTAGCGGGGAGGATCCCCTACGAGCAGTACTTC. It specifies CASSQAGLAGRIPYEQYF. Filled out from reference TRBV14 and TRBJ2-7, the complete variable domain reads EAGVTQFPSHSVIEKGQTVTLRCDPISGHDNLYWYRRVMGKEIKFLLHFVKESKQDESGMPNNRFLAERTGGTYSTLKVQPAELEDSGVYFCASSQAGLAGRIPYEQYFGPGTRLTVT.

The CDR3 coding sequence is TGCGCCAGCAGCCATGAGAGACAGGGGCCCGGAAACACCATATATTTT. Translating gives CASSHERQGPGNTIYF. The V and J genes are TRBV4-3 and TRBJ1-3, with 8 bases that match TRBD1. The ends lost 3 bases at V and 4 bases at J; junction bases unmatched: 8. Germline-derived CDR1 and CDR2 are LGHNA and YSLEER. The CDR3 covers 16 residues.

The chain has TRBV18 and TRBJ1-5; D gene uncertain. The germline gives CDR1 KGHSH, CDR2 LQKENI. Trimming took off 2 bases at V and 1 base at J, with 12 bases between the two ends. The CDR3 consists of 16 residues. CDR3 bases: TGTGCCAGCTCACCATCCCAGGACCCCAGCAATCAGCCCCAGCATTTT. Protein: CASSPSQDPSNQPQHF.

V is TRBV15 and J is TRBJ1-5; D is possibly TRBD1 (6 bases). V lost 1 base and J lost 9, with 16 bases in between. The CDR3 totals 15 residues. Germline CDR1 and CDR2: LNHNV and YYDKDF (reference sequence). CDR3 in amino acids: CATSRVPMGGRPQHF. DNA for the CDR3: TGTGCCACCAGCAGAGTGCCGATGGGGGGGCGGCCCCAGCATTTT.

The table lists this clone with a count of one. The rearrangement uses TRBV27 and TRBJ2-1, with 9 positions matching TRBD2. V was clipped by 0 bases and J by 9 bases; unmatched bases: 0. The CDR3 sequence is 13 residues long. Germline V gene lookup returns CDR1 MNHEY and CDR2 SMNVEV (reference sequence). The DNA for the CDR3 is TGTGCCAGCAGTTTATCGACTAGCGGTGAGCAGTTCTTC. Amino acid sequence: CASSLSTSGEQFF.

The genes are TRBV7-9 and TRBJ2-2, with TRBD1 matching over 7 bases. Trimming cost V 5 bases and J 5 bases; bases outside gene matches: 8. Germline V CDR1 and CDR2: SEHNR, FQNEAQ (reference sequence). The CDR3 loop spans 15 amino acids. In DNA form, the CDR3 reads TGTGCCAGCAGCGTATCCGGGACAGCGACCGGGGAGCTGTTTTTT. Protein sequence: CASSVSGTATGELFF.

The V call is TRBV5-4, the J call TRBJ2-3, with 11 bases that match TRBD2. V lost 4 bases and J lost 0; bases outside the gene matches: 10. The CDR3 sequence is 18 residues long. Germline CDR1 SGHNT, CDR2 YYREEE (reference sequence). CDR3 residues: CASSRGVAGGRSTDTQYF. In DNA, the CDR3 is TGTGCCAGCAGCCGCGGGGTAGCGGGGGGGCGGAGCACAGATACGCAGTATTTT.

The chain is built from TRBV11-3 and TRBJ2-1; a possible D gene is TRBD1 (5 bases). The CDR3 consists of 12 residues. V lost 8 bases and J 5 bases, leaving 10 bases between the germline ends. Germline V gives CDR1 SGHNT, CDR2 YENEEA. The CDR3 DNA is TGTGCCAGCCAGGGAAGGAACAATGAGCAGTTCTTC. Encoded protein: CASQGRNNEQFF.

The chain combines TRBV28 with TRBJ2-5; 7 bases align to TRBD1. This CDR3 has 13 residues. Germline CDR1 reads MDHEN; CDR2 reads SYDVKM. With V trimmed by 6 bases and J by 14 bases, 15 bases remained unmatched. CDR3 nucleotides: TGTGCCAGCAGCCGAGACTGGGACAGTTGGCCTTACTTC. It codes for CASSRDWDSWPYF.

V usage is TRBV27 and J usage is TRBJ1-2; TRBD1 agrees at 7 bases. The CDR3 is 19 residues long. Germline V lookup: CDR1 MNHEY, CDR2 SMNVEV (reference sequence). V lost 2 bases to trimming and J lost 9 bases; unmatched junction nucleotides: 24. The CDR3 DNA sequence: TGTGCCAGCAGTTTACTCGGCCCTGGGACAGCTTTGTACTATGGTAGCTACACCTTC. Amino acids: CASSLLGPGTALYYGSYTF.

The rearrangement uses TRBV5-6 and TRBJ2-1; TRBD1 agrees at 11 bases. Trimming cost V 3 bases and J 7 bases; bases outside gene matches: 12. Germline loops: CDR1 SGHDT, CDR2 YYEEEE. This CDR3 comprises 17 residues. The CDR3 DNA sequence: TGTGCCAGCAGCTCGGTGGTAGGACAGGGGGCTCAGAATGAGCAGTTCTTC. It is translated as CASSSVVGQGAQNEQFF.

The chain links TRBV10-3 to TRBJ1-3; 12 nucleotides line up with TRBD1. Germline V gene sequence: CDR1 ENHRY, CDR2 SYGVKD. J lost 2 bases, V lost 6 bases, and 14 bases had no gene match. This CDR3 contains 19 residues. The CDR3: CAIRRPGQGARIPGNTIYF. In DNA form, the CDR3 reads TGTGCCATCAGGAGACCGGGACAGGGGGCGCGAATTCCTGGAAACACCATATATTTT.

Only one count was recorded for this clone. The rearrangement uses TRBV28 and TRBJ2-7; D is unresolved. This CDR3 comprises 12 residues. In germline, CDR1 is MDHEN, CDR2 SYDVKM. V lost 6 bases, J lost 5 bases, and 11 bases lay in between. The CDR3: CASRIRPDEQYF. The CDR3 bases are TGTGCCAGCAGGATAAGACCCGACGAGCAGTACTTC.

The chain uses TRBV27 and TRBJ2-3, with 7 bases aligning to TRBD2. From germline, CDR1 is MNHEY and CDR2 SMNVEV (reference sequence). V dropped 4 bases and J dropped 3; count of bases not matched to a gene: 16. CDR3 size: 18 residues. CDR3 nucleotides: TGTGCCAGCAGTTCCCTCTTTGACGGGCTAGCGGAGACAGATACGCAGTATTTT. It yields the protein CASSSLFDGLAETDTQYF.

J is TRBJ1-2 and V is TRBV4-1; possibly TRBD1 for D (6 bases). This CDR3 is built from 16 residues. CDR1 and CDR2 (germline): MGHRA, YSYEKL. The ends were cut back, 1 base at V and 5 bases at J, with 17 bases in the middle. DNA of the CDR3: TGCGCCAGCAGCCAAGTGTATCGGGGGCGCGGGTATGGCTACACCTTC. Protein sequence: CASSQVYRGRGYGYTF.

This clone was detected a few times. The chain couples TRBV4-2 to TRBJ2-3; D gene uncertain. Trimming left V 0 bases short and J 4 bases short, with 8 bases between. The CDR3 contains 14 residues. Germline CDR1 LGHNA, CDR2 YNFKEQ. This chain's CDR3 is CASSQELPSDTQYF. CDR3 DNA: TGTGCCAGCAGCCAAGAACTTCCCTCAGATACGCAGTATTTT.

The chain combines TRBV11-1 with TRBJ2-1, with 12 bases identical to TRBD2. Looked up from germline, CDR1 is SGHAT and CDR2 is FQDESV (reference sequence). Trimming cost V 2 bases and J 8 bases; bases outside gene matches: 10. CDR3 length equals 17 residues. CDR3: CASSLFSKTSGGDEQFF. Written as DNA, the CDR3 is TGTGCCAGCAGCTTATTCTCAAAGACTAGCGGGGGCGATGAGCAGTTCTTC.

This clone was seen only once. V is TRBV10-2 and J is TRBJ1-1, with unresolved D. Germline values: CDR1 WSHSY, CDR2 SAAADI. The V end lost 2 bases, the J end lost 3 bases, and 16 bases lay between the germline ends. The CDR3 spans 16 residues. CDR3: CASSEVLKGRDTEAFF. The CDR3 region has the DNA TGCGCCAGCAGTGAGGTGCTGAAGGGTAGGGACACTGAAGCTTTCTTT.

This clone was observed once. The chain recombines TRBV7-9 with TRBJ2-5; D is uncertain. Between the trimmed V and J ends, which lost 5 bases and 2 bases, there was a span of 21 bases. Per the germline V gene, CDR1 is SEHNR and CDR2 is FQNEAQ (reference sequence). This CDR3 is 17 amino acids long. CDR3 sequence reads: CASSPQAVFAAQETQYF. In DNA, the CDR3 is TGTGCCAGCAGCCCTCAAGCCGTGTTCGCGGCACAAGAGACCCAGTACTTC.

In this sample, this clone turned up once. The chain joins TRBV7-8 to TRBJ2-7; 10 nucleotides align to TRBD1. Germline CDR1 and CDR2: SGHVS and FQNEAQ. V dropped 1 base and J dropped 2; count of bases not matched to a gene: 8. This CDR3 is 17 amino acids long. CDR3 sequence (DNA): TGTGCCAGCAGCTTAGAGGGGGACAGGGGCCTTACCTACGAGCAGTACTTC. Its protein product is CASSLEGDRGLTYEQYF.

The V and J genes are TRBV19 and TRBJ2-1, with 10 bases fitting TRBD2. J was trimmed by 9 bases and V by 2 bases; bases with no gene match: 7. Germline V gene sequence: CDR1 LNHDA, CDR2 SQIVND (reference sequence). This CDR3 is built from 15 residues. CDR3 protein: CASSILAGGHCEQFF. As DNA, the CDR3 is TGTGCCAGTAGTATATTAGCGGGAGGTCATTGTGAGCAGTTCTTC. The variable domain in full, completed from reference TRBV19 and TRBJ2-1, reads DGGITQSPKYLFRKEGQNVTLSCEQNLNHDAMYWYRQDPGQGLRLIYYSQIVNDFQKGDIAEGYSVSREKKESFPLTVTSAQKNPTAFYLCASSILAGGHCEQFFGPGTRLTVL.

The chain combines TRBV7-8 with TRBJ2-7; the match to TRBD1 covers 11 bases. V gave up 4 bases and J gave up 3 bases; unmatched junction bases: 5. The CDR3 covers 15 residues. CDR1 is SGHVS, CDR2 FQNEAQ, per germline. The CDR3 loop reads CASSYSGQGVYEQYF. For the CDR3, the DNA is TGTGCCAGCAGCTACTCGGGACAGGGGGTCTACGAGCAGTACTTC.

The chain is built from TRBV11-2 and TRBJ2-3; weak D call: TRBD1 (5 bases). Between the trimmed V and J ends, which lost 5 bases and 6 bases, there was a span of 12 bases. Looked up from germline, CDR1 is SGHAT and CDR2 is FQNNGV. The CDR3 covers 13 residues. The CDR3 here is CASSGGAGDTQYF. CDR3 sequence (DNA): TGTGCCAGCAGCGGTGGGGCTGGGGATACGCAGTATTTT. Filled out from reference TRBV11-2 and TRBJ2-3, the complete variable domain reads EAGVAQSPRYKIIEKRQSVAFWCNPISGHATLYWYQQILGQGPKLLIQFQNNGVVDDSQLPKDRFSAERLKGVDSTLKIQPAKLEDSAVYLCASSGGAGDTQYFGPGTRLTVL.

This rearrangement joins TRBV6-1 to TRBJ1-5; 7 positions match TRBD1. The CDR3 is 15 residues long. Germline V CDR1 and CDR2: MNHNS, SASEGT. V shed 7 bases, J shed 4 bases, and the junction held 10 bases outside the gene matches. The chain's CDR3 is CASIGQDRENQPQHF. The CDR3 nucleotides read TGTGCCAGCATCGGGCAAGACAGGGAGAATCAGCCCCAGCATTTT.

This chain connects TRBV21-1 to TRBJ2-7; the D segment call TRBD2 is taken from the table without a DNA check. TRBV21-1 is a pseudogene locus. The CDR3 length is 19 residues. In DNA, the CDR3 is TGTGCCAGCAGCAAAGGGTACAGGACTAGCGGGATTAGGAGCTACGAGCAGTACTTC. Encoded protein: CASSKGYRTSGIRSYEQYF.

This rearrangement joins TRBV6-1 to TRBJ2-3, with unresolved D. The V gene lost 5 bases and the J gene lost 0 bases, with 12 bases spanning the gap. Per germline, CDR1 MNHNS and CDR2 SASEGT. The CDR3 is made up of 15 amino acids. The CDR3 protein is CASSSKGGSTDTQYF. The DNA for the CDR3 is TGTGCCAGCAGTTCCAAGGGCGGAAGCACAGATACGCAGTATTTT.